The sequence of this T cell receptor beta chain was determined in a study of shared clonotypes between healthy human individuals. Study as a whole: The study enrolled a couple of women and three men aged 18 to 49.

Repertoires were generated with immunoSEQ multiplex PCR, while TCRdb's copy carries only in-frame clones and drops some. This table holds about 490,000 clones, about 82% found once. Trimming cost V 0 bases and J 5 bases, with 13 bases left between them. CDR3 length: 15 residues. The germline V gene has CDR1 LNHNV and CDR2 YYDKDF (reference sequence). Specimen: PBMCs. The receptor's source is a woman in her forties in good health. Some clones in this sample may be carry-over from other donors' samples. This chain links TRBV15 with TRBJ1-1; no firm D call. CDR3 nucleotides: TGTGCCACCAGCAGAGAACCCTCCCCGGGAACTGAAGCTTTCTTT. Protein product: CATSREPSPGTEAFF.